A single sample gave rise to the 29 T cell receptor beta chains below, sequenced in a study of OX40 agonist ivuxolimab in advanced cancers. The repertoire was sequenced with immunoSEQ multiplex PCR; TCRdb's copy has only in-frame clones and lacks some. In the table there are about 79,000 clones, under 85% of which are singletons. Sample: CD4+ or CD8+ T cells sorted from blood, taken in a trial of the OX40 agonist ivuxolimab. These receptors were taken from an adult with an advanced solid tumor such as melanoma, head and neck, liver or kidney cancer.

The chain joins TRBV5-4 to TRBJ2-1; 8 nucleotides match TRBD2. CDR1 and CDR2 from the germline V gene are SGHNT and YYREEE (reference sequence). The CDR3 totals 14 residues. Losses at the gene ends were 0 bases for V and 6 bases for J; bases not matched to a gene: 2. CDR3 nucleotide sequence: TGTGCCAGCAGCTTGGGCGGGACTAGCAATGAGCAGTTCTTC. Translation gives CASSLGGTSNEQFF.

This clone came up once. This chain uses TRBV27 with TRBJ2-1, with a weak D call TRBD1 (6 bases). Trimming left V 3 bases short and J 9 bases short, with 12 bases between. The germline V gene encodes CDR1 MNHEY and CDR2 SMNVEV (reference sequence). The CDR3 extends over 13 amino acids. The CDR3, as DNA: TGTGCCAGCAGTTTCCAGGGGCTGGGTGAGCAGTTCTTC. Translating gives CASSFQGLGEQFF.

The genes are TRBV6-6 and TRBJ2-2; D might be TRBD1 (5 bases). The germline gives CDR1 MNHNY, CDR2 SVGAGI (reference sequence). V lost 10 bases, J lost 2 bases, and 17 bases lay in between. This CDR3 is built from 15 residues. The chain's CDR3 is CATSQARLNTGELFF. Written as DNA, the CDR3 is TGTGCCACCTCACAGGCTAGACTTAACACCGGGGAGCTGTTTTTT.

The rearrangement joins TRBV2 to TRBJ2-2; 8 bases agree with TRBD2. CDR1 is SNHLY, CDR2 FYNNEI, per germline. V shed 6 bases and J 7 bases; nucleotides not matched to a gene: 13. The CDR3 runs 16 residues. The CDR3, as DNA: TGTGCCAGCAGCCGAGATCCTAGCGGGCTTAGCGGGGAGCTGTTTTTT. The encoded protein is CASSRDPSGLSGELFF.

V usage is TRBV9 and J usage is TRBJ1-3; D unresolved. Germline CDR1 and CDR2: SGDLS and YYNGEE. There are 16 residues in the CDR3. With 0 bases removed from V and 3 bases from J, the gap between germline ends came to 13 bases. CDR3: CASSVGFGSSGNTIYF. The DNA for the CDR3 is TGTGCCAGCAGCGTAGGGTTCGGGTCGAGTGGAAACACCATATATTTT.

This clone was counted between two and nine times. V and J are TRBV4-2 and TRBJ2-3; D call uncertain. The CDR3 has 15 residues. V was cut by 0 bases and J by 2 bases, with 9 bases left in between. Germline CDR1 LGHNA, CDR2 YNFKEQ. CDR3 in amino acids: CASSQDGTTTDTQYF. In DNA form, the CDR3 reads TGTGCCAGCAGCCAAGACGGAACCACCACAGATACGCAGTATTTT.

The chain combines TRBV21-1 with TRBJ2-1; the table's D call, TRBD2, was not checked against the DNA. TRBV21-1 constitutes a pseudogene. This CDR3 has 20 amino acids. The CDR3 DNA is TGTGCCAGCAGAGGATGCCCGTCCCGATCGTTAGGAGAGATGAACAATGAGCAGTTCTTC. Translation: CASRGCPSRSLGEMNNEQFF.

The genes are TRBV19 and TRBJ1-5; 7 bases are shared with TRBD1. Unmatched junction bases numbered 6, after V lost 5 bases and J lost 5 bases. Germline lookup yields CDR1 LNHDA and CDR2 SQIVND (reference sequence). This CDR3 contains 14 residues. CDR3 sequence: CASSEKGGYQPQHF. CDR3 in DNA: TGTGCCAGTAGTGAAAAAGGGGGCTATCAGCCCCAGCATTTT. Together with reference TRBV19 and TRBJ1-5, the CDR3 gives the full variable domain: DGGITQSPKYLFRKEGQNVTLSCEQNLNHDAMYWYRQDPGQGLRLIYYSQIVNDFQKGDIAEGYSVSREKKESFPLTVTSAQKNPTAFYLCASSEKGGYQPQHFGDGTRLSIL.

CDR3 region: CASSPVGEVVGFF. Here the CDR3 DNA reads TGTGCCAGCAGCCCAGTAGGAGAGGTAGTCGGTTTCTTT. The chain carries TRBV7-9 and TRBJ1-1; D ambiguous. Per germline, CDR1 SEHNR and CDR2 FQNEAQ (reference sequence). Trimming took off 5 bases at V and 13 bases at J, with 20 bases between the two ends. CDR3 size: 13 residues. Using reference TRBV7-9 and TRBJ1-1 for the parts outside the CDR3, the full variable domain is DTGVSQNPRHKITKRGQNVTFRCDPISEHNRLYWYRQTLGQGPEFLTYFQNEAQLEKSRLLSDRFSAERPKGSFSTLEIQRTEQGDSAMYLCASSPVGEVVGFFGQGTRLTVV.

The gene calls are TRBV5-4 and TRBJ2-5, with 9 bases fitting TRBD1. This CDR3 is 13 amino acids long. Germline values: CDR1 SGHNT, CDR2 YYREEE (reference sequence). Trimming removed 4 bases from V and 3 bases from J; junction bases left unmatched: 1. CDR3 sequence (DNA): TGTGCCAGCAGCAGACAGGGGGAAGAGACCCAGTACTTC. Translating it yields CASSRQGEETQYF.

CDR3 amino acids: CAWSVNREDEQYF. The DNA of the CDR3 is TGTGCCTGGAGTGTAAACAGGGAGGACGAGCAGTACTTC. This chain joins TRBV30 and TRBJ2-7, with D perhaps matching TRBD1 or TRBD2 (6 bases each). CDR3 length equals 13 residues. The germline V and J ends were trimmed by 0 bases and 5 bases, with 11 bases remaining between them. CDR1 is GTSNPN, CDR2 SVGIG, per germline (reference sequence).

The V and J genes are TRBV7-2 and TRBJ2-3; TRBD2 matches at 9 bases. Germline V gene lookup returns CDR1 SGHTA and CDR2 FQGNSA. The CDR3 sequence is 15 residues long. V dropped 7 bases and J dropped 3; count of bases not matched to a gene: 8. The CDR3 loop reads CASTPTGLATDTQYF. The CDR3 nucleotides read TGTGCCAGCACCCCCACGGGACTAGCTACAGATACGCAGTATTTT.

CDR3 sequence: CASSFRGTGELFF. As DNA, the CDR3 is TGTGCCAGCAGCTTCCGGGGTACCGGGGAGCTGTTTTTT. The V gene is TRBV7-9, the J gene TRBJ2-2; tentatively, D is TRBD2 (5 bases). Per the germline V gene, CDR1 is SEHNR and CDR2 is FQNEAQ (reference sequence). V gave up 3 bases and J gave up 5 bases, with 7 bases separating them. This CDR3 contains 13 residues.

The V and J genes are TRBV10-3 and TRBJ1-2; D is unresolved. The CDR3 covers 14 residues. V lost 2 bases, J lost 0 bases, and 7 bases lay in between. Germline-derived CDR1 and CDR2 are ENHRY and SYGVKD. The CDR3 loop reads CAISEGGPNYGYTF. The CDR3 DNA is TGTGCCATCAGTGAGGGAGGCCCTAACTATGGCTACACCTTC.

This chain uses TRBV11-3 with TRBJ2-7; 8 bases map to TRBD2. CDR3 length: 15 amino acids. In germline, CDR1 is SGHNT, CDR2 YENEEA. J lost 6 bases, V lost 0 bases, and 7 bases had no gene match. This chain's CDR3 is CASSLDRAGAREQYF. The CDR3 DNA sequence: TGTGCCAGCAGCTTAGATAGAGCGGGAGCTCGCGAGCAGTACTTC.

The CDR3: CASSLSGTSGTGELFF. Here the CDR3 DNA reads TGTGCCAGCAGCTTAAGCGGGACTAGCGGCACCGGGGAGCTGTTTTTT. The chain couples TRBV7-9 to TRBJ2-2; 11 bases line up with TRBD2. The CDR3 contains 16 residues. J lost 4 bases, V lost 2 bases, and 3 bases had no gene match. Germline values: CDR1 SEHNR, CDR2 FQNEAQ (reference sequence).

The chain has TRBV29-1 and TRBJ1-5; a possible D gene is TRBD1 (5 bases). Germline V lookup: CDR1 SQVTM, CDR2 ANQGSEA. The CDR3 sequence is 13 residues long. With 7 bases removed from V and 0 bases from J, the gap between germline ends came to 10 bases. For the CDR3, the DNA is TGCAGCGCCCGAGACAGTAGCAATCAGCCCCAGCATTTT. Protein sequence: CSARDSSNQPQHF.

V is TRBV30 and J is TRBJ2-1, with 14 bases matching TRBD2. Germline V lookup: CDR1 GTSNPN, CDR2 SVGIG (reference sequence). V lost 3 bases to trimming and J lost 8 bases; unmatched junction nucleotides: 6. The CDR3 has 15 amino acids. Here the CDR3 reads CAWSPGLAGGDEQFF. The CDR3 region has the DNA TGTGCCTGGAGCCCCGGACTAGCGGGAGGTGATGAGCAGTTCTTC.

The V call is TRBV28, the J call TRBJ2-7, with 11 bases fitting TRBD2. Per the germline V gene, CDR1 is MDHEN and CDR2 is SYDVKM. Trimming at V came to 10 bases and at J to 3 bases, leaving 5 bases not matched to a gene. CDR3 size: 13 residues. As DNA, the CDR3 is TGTGCCATACGACTAGCGGGGAGCTACGAGCAGTACTTC. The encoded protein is CAIRLAGSYEQYF. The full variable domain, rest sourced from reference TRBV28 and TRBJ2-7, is DVKVTQSSRYLVKRTGEKVFLECVQDMDHENMFWYRQDPGLGLRLIYFSYDVKMKEKGDIPEGYSVSREKKERFSLILESASTNQTSMYLCAIRLAGSYEQYFGPGTRLTVT.

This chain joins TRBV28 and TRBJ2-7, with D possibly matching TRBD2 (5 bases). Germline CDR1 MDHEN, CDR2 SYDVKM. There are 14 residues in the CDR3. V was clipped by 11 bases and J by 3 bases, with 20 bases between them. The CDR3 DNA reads TGTGCCGTCGGGGAGTCTTCCTCCTACTACGAGCAGTACTTC. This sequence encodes CAVGESSSYYEQYF.

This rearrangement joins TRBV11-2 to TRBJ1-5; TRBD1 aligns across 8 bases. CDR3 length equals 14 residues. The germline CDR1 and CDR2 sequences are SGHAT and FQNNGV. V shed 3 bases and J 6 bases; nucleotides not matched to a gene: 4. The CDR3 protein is CASSFGQGSQPQHF. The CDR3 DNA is TGTGCCAGCAGCTTCGGACAGGGCAGTCAGCCCCAGCATTTT.

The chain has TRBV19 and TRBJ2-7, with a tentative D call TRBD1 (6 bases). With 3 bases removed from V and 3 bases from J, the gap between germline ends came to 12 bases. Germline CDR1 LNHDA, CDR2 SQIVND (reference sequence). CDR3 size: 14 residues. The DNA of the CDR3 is TGTGCCAGTAGTATCGACAGGACCGACTACGAGCAGTACTTC. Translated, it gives CASSIDRTDYEQYF. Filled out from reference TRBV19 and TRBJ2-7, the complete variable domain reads DGGITQSPKYLFRKEGQNVTLSCEQNLNHDAMYWYRQDPGQGLRLIYYSQIVNDFQKGDIAEGYSVSREKKESFPLTVTSAQKNPTAFYLCASSIDRTDYEQYFGPGTRLTVT.

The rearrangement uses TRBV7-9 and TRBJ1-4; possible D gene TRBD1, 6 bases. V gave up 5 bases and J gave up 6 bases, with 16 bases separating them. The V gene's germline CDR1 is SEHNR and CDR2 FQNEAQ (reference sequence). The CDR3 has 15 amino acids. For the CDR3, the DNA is TGTGCCAGCAGCCCCAGGGGTGAAAACGATGAAAAACTGTTTTTT. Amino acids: CASSPRGENDEKLFF.

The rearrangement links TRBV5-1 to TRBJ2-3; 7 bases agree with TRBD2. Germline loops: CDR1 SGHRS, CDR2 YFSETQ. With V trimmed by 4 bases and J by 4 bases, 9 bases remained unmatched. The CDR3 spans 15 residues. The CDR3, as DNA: TGCGCCAGCAGCCTAAGCGGGAATCTAGCAGATACGCAGTATTTT. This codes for CASSLSGNLADTQYF.

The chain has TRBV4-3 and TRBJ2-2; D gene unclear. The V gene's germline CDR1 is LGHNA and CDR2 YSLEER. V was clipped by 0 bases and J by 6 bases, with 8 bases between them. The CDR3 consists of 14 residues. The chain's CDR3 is CASSQDSVAGELFF. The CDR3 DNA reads TGCGCCAGCAGCCAAGATTCGGTGGCCGGGGAGCTGTTTTTT.

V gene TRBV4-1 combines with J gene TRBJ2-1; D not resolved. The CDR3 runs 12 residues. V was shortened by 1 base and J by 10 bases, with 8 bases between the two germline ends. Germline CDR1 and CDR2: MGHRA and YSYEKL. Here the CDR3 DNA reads TGCGCCAGCAGCCAAGGACTGGCCGAGCAGTTCTTC. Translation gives CASSQGLAEQFF.

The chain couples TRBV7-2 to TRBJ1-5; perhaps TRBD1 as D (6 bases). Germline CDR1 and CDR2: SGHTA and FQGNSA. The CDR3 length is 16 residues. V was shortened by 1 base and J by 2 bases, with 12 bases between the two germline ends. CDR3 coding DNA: TGTGCCAGCAGCTTAGGCAGGGGATCGGGCAATCAGCCCCAGCATTTT. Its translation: CASSLGRGSGNQPQHF.

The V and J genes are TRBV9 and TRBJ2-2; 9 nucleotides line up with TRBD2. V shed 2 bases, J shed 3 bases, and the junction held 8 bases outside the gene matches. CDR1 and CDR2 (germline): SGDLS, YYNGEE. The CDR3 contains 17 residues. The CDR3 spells CASSVPLAGGHTGELFF. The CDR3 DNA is TGTGCCAGCAGCGTCCCCCTGGCGGGAGGGCACACCGGGGAGCTGTTTTTT.

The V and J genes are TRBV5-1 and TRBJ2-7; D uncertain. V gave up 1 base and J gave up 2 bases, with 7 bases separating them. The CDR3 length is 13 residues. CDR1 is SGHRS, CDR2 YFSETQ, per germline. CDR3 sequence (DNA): TGCGCCAGCAGCTTGAGGCAAACCTACGAGCAGTACTTC. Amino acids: CASSLRQTYEQYF.